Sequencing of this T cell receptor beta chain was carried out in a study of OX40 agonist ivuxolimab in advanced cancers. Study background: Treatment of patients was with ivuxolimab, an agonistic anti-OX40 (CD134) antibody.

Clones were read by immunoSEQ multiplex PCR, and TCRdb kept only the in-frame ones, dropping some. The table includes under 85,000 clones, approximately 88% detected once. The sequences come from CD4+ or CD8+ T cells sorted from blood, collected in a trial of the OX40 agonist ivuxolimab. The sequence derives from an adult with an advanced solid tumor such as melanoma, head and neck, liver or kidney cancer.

CDR3 residues: CASSPSGGSSYEQYF. CDR3 in DNA: TGTGCCAGCAGTCCTAGCGGGGGGAGCTCCTACGAGCAGTACTTC. The chain has TRBV7-3 and TRBJ2-7, with 11 nucleotides matching TRBD2. The germline CDR1 and CDR2 sequences are SGHTA and FQGTGA. This CDR3 spans 15 amino acids. The trim removed 6 bases at V and 0 bases at J, leaving 4 bases unmatched. Drawing the rest from reference TRBV7-3 and TRBJ2-7, the complete variable domain is GAGVSQTPSNKVTEKGKYVELRCDPISGHTALYWYRQSLGQGPEFLIYFQGTGAADDSGLPNDRFFAVRPEGSVSTLKIQRTERGDSAVYLCASSPSGGSSYEQYFGPGTRLTVT.